This TCR beta chain was sequenced for a study of T cell repertoires in cytomegalovirus infection. Study information: CMV epitopes in the study were HLA-C-restricted (recently identified) and HLA-B-restricted (well studied). A matching HLA type, together with CMV infection, was signaled by public TCR beta signatures. General study points: Dominating the ex vivo response were TCR beta clonotypes that were CMV-specific and HLA-C-restricted.

Notes on this clonotype: What it binds is not known.

TCRdb used MiXCR to reprocess the reads, holding one entry per CDR3 protein. The data show about 700,000 distinct CDR3 sequences, about 30% seen once. Germline V gives CDR1 DFQATT, CDR2 SNEGSKA (reference sequence). The CDR3 consists of 15 residues. V gave up 3 bases and J gave up 5 bases, with 18 bases separating them. V and J are TRBV20-1 and TRBJ2-3; D is possibly TRBD1 (7 bases). Sample: cultured PBMCs, taken from culture after CMV antigen stimulation. The source is a human donor in good health (CMV status not recorded). Some clones in this sample may be carry-over from other donors' samples. The CDR3 loop is CSARSGQAGGDTQYF. CDR3 sequence (DNA): TGCAGTGCTAGGTCCGGACAGGCCGGGGGAGATACGCAGTATTTT.